This T cell receptor beta chain was identified in a study of control samples from healthy donors and cancer patients (dated by TCRdb to 2018 to 2021). For this clone: The antigen this receptor binds is unknown. Base-call qualities are not available, and no considerably larger clone is one nucleotide away.

Library generation was performed with the immunoSEQ multiplex PCR assay. TCRdb's version of the immuneACCESS table is confined to in-frame rearrangements and falls short of the full clone set. An unresolved V gene accounts for under half of the shortfall where checked; the remainder is of unknown origin. Counted in this sample were about 84,000 clones; about nine tenths of them appeared once. The top ten clones comprise less than 20% of the sample. Between the V and J ends, shortened by 2 bases and 6 bases respectively, the junction contains 11 bases. CDR1 MNHEY and CDR2 SVGEGT were looked up in the germline V gene. The CDR3 runs 14 amino acids, cysteine and phenylalanine included. The DNA shown is the 42-base CDR3, in frame from base 1.

The clonotype was recovered from a man aged 30 to 39 in good health. The material sequenced was blood. The chain is made from TRBV6-2 or TRBV6-3 and TRBJ1-5, with the D gene not clear enough to name. This receptor carries the CDR3 CASSYPAGVQPQHF. DNA sequence: TGTGCCAGCAGTTACCCGGCCGGGGTTCAGCCCCAGCATTTT.